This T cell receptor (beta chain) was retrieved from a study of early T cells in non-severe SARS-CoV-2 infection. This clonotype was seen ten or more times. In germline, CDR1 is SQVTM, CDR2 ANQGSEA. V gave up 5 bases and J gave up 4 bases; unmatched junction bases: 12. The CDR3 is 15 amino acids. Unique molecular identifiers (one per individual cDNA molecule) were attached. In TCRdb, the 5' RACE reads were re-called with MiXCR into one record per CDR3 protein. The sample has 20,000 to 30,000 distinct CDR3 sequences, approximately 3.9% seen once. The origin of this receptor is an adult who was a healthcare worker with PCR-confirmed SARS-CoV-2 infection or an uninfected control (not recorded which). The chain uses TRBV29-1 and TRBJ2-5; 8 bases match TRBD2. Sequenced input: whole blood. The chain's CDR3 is CSVQGFGGGTETQYF. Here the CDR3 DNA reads TGCAGCGTTCAGGGTTTCGGGGGGGGAACAGAGACCCAGTACTTC.